These T cell receptor beta chains were read from a single sample in a study of memory CD4+ T cells and cytomegalovirus serostatus. Assay: immunoSEQ multiplex PCR; the TCRdb copy retains only in-frame clones and omits some. The sample holds more than 45,000 clones, roughly 78% seen once. Sequenced input: memory CD4+ T cells from blood. The receptors were sampled from an adult in good health and CMV-seronegative. CDR3s include the opening cysteine and the closing phenylalanine or tryptophan. Each record gives: J gene, clone size, D gene, V gene, CDR3 protein, CDR3 DNA. A D gene is named only where the DNA matches it firmly. Clone size, where shown, is once, few, many, or a class for clones that have expanded.

j_call: TRBJ1-4; clone_size: -; d_call: -; v_call: TRBV5-1; cdr3_aa: CASSPTVGLTEKLFF; cdr3_nt: TGCGCCAGCAGCCCAACCGTGGGCCTTACTGAAAAACTGTTTTTT
j_call: TRBJ1-1; clone_size: -; d_call: TRBD1; v_call: TRBV19; cdr3_aa: CASGPSGQGVLNTEAFF; cdr3_nt: TGTGCCAGCGGACCGAGTGGACAGGGGGTTTTGAACACTGAAGCTTTCTTT
j_call: TRBJ1-2; clone_size: -; d_call: -; v_call: TRBV19; cdr3_aa: CASGNTGNLGYGYTF; cdr3_nt: TGTGCCAGTGGAAATACAGGGAATTTAGGGTATGGCTACACCTTC
j_call: TRBJ2-5; clone_size: -; d_call: TRBD2; v_call: TRBV4-1; cdr3_aa: CASSQASGRQTQYF; cdr3_nt: TGCGCCAGCAGCCAAGCTAGCGGGAGGCAGACCCAGTACTTC
j_call: TRBJ2-7; clone_size: few; d_call: -; v_call: TRBV11-2; cdr3_aa: CASSSAGRMYEQYF; cdr3_nt: TGTGCCAGCAGCTCCGCGGGACGGATGTACGAGCAGTACTTC
j_call: TRBJ1-2; clone_size: -; d_call: -; v_call: TRBV2; cdr3_aa: CASSEEGRYGYTF; cdr3_nt: TGTGCCAGCAGTGAAGAGGGGCGCTATGGCTACACCTTC
j_call: TRBJ1-2; clone_size: -; d_call: -; v_call: TRBV20-1; cdr3_aa: CSARGRRPTF; cdr3_nt: TGCAGTGCTAGAGGGAGGCGACCCACCTTC
j_call: TRBJ2-7; clone_size: -; d_call: TRBD1; v_call: TRBV5-1; cdr3_aa: CASRFRSGQGINEQYF; cdr3_nt: TGCGCCAGCAGATTCAGGTCGGGACAGGGGATCAACGAGCAGTACTTC
j_call: TRBJ2-5; clone_size: -; d_call: TRBD1; v_call: TRBV5-1; cdr3_aa: CASSLGTGKETQYF; cdr3_nt: TGCGCCAGCAGCTTGGGGACAGGGAAAGAGACCCAGTACTTC
j_call: TRBJ1-6; clone_size: -; d_call: TRBD1; v_call: TRBV27; cdr3_aa: CASSASGTGNSPLHF; cdr3_nt: TGTGCCAGCAGTGCCTCCGGGACAGGGAATTCACCCCTCCACTTT